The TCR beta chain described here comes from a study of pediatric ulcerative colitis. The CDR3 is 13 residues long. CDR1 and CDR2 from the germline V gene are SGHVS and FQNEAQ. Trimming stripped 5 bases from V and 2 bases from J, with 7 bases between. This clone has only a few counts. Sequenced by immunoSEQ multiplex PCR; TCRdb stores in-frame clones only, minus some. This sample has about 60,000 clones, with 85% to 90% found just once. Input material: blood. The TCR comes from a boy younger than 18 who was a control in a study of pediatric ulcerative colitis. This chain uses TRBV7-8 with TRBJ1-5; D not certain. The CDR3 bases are TGTGCCAGCAGCCCAGACGGCAATCAGCCCCAGCATTTT. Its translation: CASSPDGNQPQHF.